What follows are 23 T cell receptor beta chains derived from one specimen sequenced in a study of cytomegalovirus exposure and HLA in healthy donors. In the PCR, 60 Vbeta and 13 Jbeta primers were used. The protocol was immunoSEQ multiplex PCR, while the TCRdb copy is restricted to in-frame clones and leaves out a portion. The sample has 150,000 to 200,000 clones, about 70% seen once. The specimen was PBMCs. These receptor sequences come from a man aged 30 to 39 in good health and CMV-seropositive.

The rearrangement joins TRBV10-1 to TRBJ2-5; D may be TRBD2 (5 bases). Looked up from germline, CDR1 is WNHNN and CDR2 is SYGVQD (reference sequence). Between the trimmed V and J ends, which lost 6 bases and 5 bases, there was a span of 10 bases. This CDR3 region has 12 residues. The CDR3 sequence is CASSEGRETQYF. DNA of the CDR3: TGCGCCAGCAGCGAGGGTCGGGAGACCCAGTACTTC.

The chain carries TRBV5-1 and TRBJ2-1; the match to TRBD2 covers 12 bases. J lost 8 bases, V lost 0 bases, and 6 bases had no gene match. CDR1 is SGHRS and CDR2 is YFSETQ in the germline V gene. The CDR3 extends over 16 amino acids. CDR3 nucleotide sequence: TGCGCCAGCAGCTTGGGACTAGCGGGAGAATTGCATGAGCAGTTCTTC. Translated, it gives CASSLGLAGELHEQFF.

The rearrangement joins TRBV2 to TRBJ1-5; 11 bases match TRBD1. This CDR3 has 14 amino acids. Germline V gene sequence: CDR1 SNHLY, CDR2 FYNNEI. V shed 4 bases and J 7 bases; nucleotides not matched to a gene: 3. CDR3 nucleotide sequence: TGTGCCAGCAGTGGGACAGGGGGCAGCCAGCCCCAGCATTTT. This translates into CASSGTGGSQPQHF.

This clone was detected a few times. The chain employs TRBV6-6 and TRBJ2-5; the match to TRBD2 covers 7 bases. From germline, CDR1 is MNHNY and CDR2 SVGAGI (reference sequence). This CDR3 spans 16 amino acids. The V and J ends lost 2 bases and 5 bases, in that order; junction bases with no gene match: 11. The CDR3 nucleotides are TGTGCCAGCAGTTACGGGCAGCGGGGTCAGTGGGAGACCCAGTACTTC. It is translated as CASSYGQRGQWETQYF.

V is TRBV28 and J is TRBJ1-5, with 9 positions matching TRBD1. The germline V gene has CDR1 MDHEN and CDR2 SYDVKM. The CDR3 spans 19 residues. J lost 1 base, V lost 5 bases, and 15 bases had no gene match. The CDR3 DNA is TGTGCCAGCAGTCCATCACTGGGACAGGGTGATTCGAGCAATCAGCCCCAGCATTTT. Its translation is CASSPSLGQGDSSNQPQHF.

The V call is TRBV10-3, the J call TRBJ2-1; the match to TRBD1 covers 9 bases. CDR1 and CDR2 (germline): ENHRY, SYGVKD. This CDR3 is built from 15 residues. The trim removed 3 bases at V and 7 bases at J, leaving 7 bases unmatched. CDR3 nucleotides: TGTGCCATCAGTGATTATGGGACAGGGAATAATGAGCAGTTCTTC. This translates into CAISDYGTGNNEQFF.

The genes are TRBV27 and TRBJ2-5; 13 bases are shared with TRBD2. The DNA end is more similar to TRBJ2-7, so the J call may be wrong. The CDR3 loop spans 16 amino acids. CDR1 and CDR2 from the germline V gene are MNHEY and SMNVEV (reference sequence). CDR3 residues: CASSTRTSGSSYEQYF. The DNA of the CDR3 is TGTGCCAGCAGTACCAGGACTAGCGGGAGCTCCTACGAGCAGTACTTC.

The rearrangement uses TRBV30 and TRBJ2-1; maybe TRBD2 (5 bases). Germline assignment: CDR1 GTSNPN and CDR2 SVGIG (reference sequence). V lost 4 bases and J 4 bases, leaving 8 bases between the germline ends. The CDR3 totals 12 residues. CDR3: CAWTSGYNEQFF. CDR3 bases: TGTGCCTGGACGAGCGGATACAATGAGCAGTTCTTC.

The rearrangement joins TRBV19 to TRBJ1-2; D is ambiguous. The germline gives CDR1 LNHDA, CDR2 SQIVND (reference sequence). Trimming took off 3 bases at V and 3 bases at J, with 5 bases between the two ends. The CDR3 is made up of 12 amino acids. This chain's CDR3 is CASSITDYGYTF. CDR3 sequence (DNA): TGTGCCAGTAGTATCACAGACTATGGCTACACCTTC.

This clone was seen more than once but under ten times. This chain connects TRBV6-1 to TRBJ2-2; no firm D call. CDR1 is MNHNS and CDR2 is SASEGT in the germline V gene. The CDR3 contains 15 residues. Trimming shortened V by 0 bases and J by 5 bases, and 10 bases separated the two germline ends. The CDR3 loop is CASSEASIETGELFF. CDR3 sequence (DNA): TGTGCCAGCAGTGAAGCGTCCATAGAAACCGGGGAGCTGTTTTTT.

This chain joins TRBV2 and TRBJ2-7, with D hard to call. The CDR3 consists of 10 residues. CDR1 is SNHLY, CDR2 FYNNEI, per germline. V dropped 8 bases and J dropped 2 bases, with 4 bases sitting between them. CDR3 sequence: CASSTYEQYF. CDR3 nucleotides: TGTGCCAGCTCCACCTACGAGCAGTACTTC.

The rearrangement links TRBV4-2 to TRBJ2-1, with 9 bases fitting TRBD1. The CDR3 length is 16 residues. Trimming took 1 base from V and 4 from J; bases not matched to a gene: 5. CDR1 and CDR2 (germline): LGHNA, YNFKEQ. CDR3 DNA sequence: TGTGCCAGCAGCCAAGTAGACAGGGGGGATTACAATGAGCAGTTCTTC. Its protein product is CASSQVDRGDYNEQFF.

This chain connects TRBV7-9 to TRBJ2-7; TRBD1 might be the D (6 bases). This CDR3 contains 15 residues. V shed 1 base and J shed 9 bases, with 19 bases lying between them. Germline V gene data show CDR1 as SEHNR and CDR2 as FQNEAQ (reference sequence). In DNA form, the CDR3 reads TGTGCCAGCAGCTTAGGCCCCGACAGGCTCCCGGTGCAGTACTTC. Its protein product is CASSLGPDRLPVQYF.

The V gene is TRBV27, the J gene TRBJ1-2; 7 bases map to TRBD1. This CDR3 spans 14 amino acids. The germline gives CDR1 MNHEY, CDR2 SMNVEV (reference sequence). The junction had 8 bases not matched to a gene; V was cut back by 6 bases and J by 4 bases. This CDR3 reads CASSGTASSYGYTF. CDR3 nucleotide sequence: TGTGCCAGCAGCGGGACAGCTTCGTCCTATGGCTACACCTTC.

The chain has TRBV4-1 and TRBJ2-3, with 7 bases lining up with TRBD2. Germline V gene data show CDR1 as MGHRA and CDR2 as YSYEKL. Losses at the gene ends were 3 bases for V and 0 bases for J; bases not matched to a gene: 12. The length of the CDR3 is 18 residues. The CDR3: CASSQQWEGIRSTDTQYF. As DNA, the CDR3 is TGCGCCAGCAGCCAGCAATGGGAGGGGATCCGTAGCACAGATACGCAGTATTTT.

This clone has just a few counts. CDR3 sequence reads: CASSPRQRQGEGELFF. In nucleotides, the CDR3 is TGTGCCAGCTCACCACGTCAACGACAGGGGGAAGGTGAACTGTTTTTT. The chain has TRBV18 and TRBJ1-4; 9 nucleotides align to TRBD1. Germline values: CDR1 KGHSH, CDR2 LQKENI. CDR3 size: 16 residues. V was pared by 1 base and J by 12 bases, with 12 bases of the junction left unmatched.

CDR3 sequence: CASSGGDSKTQYF. CDR3 sequence (DNA): TGTGCCAGCAGCGGCGGGGACTCGAAGACCCAGTACTTC. The rearrangement uses TRBV7-9 and TRBJ2-5; the D gene is possibly TRBD2 (6 bases). The CDR3 sequence is 13 residues long. Germline V gives CDR1 SEHNR, CDR2 FQNEAQ (reference sequence). V lost 5 bases, J lost 6 bases, and 13 bases lay in between.

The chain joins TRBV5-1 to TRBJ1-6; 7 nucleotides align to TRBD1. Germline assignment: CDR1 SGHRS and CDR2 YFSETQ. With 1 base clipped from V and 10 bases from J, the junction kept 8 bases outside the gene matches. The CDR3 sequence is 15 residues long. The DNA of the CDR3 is TGCGCCAGCAGCTTGCGTACAGGGGTAGGCTCACCCCTCCACTTT. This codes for CASSLRTGVGSPLHF.

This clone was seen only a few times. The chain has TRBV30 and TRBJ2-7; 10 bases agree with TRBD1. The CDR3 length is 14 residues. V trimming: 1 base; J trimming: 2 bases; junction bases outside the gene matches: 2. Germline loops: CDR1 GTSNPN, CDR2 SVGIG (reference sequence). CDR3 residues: CAWSAGTGAYEQYF. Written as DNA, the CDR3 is TGTGCCTGGAGTGCCGGGACAGGGGCCTACGAGCAGTACTTC.

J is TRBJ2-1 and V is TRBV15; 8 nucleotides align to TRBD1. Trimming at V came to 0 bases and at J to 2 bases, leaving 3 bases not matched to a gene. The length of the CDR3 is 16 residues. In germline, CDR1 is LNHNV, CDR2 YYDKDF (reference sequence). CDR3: CATSRDTGQAYNEQFF. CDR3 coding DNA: TGTGCCACCAGCAGAGATACGGGACAGGCCTACAATGAGCAGTTCTTC. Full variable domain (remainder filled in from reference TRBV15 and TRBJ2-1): DAMVIQNPRYQVTQFGKPVTLSCSQTLNHNVMYWYQQKSSQAPKLLFHYYDKDFNNEADTPDNFQSRRPNTSFCFLDIRSPGLGDTAMYLCATSRDTGQAYNEQFFGPGTRLTVL.

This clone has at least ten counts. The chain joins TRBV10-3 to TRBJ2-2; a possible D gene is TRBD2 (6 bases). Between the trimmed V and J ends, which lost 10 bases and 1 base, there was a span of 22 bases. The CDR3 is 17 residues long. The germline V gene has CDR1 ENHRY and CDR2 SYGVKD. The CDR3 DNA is TGTGCCACCATTTCCGGGACTCAACTCCTGAACACCGGGGAGCTGTTTTTT. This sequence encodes CATISGTQLLNTGELFF.

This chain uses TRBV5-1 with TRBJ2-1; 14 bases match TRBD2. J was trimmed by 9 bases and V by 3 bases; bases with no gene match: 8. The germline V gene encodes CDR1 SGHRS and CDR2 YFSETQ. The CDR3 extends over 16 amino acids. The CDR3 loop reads CASSWRLAGGQGEQFF. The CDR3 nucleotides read TGCGCCAGCAGCTGGAGACTAGCGGGAGGGCAGGGTGAGCAGTTCTTC.

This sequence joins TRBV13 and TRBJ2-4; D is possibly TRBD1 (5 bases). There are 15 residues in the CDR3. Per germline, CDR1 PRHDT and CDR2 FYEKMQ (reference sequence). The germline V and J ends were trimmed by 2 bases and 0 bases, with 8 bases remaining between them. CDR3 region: CASSLRQRAKNIQYF. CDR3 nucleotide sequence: TGTGCCAGCAGCTTACGACAGAGAGCCAAAAACATTCAGTACTTC. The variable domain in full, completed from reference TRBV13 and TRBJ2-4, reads AAGVIQSPRHLIKEKRETATLKCYPIPRHDTVYWYQQGPGQDPQFLISFYEKMQSDKGSIPDRFSAQQFSDYHSELNMSSLELGDSALYFCASSLRQRAKNIQYFGAGTRLSVL.